This T cell receptor (beta chain) was obtained from a study of blood T cell repertoires in COVID-19 (dated by TCRdb to the early 2020s). Concerning the study at large: Samples from collaborators originated in the United States, Italy and Spain and spanned both the acute and convalescent phases of COVID-19. The material from the prospective study consisted of cDNA or gDNA derived from T cells, B-cell-depleted T cells, or PBMCs. The dataset comprised deeply sampled blood TCRbeta repertoires from subjects exposed to, actively infected with, or recovered from COVID-19. The repertoires were made available in a free public database intended to serve as a resource for research on the immune response to SARS-CoV-2. Samples came from the ongoing ImmuneRACE study (first 160 participants) plus 1,254 subjects from 6 global collaborators. Sample metadata almost always included a de-identified subject ID, COVID-19 status, age in years and sex. HLA class I and class II types, where available, came from metadata supplied by the sample provider rather than from assay-based typing.

The research as a whole found: Clinical and demographic metadata were provided uncurated, with the amount varying by source and participant.

Trimming takes 1 base off V and 4 bases off J; junction bases not matched to a gene: 7. The CDR3, from cysteine to valine, totals 15 residues. Just CDR3 DNA is preserved here, 45 bases in frame from base 1. CDR1 and CDR2 are read off the germline V gene (reference sequence) as GTSNPN and SVGIG. TCRbeta CDR3 regions were amplified from genomic DNA by means of the immunoSEQ Assay, a bias-controlled multiplex PCR. Concerning the study's data processing: The number of nucleated cells in each sample was estimated by amplification of reference gene primers within the assay. Sequence reads were collapsed and filtered to measure the absolute abundance of every unique TCRbeta CDR3 rearrangement. For each sample, productive Simpson clonality was calculated by taking the square root of Simpson's diversity index across productive rearrangements. This is the immuneACCESS table as TCRdb keeps it, with only in-frame sequences that have V and J called. A part of the clones is gone; compared with another copy, unresolved V genes explain less than half, and the rest is unexplained. V and J calls and clone size are as listed in that table; D and trimming were resolved from the DNA. The sample data list approximately 69,000 clones, and about 70% of these were observed just once. Roughly 23% of the sample lies in the top ten.

The collaborating institutions used their own protocols to collect whole blood in K2EDTA tubes. For TCRbeta analysis, collaborators shipped samples as frozen whole blood, isolated PBMCs, or DNA extracted from either of those sample types. This clone has a single count. The antigen it binds to is not known. Base quality data are lacking; no much larger clone is found one base away. The receptor chain draws on TRBV30 and TRBJ2-7, and 10 bases in between align with TRBD1. The TCR originated in a man between 60 and 70 years old with acute or convalescent COVID-19. Input material: peripheral blood. In nucleotides, the sequence is TGTGCCTGGAGTGCACCCCGGACAGGGGGGTACGAGCAGTACGTC. This sequence encodes CAWSAPRTGGYEQYV.